This T cell receptor (beta chain) was obtained from a study of T-cell memory formation after mild COVID-19. V trimming: 1 base; J trimming: 2 bases; junction bases outside the gene matches: 4. Looked up from germline, CDR1 is LGHNA and CDR2 is YSLEER. The CDR3 runs 15 residues. 5'RACE, which relied on constant-segment primers, yielded TCR alpha and TCR beta cDNA libraries carrying sample barcodes and UMIs. TCRdb fed the 5' RACE reads into MiXCR, producing one record per CDR3 protein. The sample carries 350,000 or so distinct CDR3 sequences, around a fifth recorded once. The gene calls are TRBV4-3 and TRBJ2-5, with 7 positions matching TRBD2. This receptor was taken from a man aged 18 to 29 who had mild COVID-19 (a few samples of this study predate the infection). Cell type and time point are not known. The specimen sequenced was PBMCs or a T cell subset sorted from them (not recorded which). DNA of the CDR3: TGCGCCAGCAGCCAAGGGGGGAGGGAGCAAGAGACCCAGTACTTC. Amino acids: CASSQGGREQETQYF.